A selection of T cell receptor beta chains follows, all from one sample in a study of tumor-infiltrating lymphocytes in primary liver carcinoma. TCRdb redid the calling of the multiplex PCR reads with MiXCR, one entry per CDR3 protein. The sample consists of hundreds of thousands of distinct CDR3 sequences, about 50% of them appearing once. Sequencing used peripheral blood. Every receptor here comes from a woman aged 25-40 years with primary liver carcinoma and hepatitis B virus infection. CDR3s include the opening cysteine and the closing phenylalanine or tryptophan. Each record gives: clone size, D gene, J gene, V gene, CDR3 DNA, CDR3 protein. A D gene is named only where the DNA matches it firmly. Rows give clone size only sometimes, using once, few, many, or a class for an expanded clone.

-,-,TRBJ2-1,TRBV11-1,TGTGTCAGCACCTCCCCGGGGACCTCCTACAATGAGCAGTTCTTC,CVSTSPGTSYNEQFF
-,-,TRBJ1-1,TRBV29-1,TGCAGCGTTTCGGCCCTACGAGGGTTGATGAACACTGAAGCTTTCTTT,CSVSALRGLMNTEAFF
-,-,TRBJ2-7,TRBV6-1,TGTGCCAGCAATGACAGTCCTCAGTCCAACGAGCAGTACTTC,CASNDSPQSNEQYF
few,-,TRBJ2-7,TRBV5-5,TGTGCCAGCAGCCGAGGAGGCCCCTACGAGCAGTACTTC,CASSRGGPYEQYF
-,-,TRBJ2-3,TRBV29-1,TGCAGCGTTGAAACCGGGACCGGAGGAAAGTATTTT,CSVETGTGGKYF
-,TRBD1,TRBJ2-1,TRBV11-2,TGTTCCAGCAGCTACAGGGGGGACAGTTCCTATAATGAGCAGTTCTTC,CSSSYRGDSSYNEQFF
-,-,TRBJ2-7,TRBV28,TGTGCCAGCAGTTTTTGGGACACGGCGAACGAGCAGTACTTC,CASSFWDTANEQYF
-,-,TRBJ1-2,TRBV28,TGTGCCAGCTTCCGCCACGGCTACACCTTC,CASFRHGYTF
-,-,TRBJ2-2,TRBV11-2,TGTGCCAGCGGCTACCTTTACGGACAGCAGAACACCGGGGAGCTGTTTTTT,CASGYLYGQQNTGELFF
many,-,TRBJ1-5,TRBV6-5,TGTGCCAGCAGACCGGGGGGCTCGGGGCGAAATCAGCCCCAGCATTTT,CASRPGGSGRNQPQHF
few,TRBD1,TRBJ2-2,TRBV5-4,TGTGCCAGCAGCTTGGGAGACAGGGTCGCCGGGGAGCTGTTTTTT,CASSLGDRVAGELFF
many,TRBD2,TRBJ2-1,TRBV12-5,TGTGCTAGTGTCTCAGCGGGAGACAATGAGCAGTTCTTC,CASVSAGDNEQFF
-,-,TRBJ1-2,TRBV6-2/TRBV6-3,TGTATCAGCAGTTACTCCTCGGGAAACTATGGCTACACCTTC,CISSYSSGNYGYTF
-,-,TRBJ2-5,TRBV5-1,TGCGCCAGCAGCTTCGGGCCGCAAGAGACCCAGTACTTC,CASSFGPQETQYF
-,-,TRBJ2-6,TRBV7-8,TGTGCCAGCAGCTTAGACGAGGGAGCCAACGTCCTGACTTTC,CASSLDEGANVLTF
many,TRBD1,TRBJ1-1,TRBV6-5,TGTGCCACGTTCGCAAGGGGGCTGAACACTGAAGCTTTCTTT,CATFARGLNTEAFF
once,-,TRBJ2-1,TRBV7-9,TGTGCCACCAGCTTAGGGTACAATGAGCAGTTCTTC,CATSLGYNEQFF
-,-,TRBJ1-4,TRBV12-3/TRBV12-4,TGTGCCACCAATTTTGAAGGCGAAAAACTGTTTTTT,CATNFEGEKLFF
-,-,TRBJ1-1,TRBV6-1,TGTGCCACCGATCCGGGACTTGGGAACACTGAAGCTTTCTTT,CATDPGLGNTEAFF
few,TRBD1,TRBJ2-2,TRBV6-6,TGTGCCAGCAGTCGGGACAGGGTAGACACCGGGGAGCTGTTTTTT,CASSRDRVDTGELFF
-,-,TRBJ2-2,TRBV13,TGTGCCAGCAGCTTATCAGGGCAGGCGAACATCGGGGAGCTGTTTTTT,CASSLSGQANIGELFF
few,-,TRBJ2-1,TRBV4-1,TGCGCCAGCAGCCCCCGGGTCTTAATCTACAATGAGCAGTTCTTC,CASSPRVLIYNEQFF
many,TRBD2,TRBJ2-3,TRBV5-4,TGTGCCAGCAGCTTATTAGCGGGAGGGGGAGATACGCAGTATTTT,CASSLLAGGGDTQYF
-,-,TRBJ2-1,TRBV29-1,TGCAACGTTGTGGAGTGGGAGCCGCCCTACAATGAGCAGTTCTTC,CNVVEWEPPYNEQFF
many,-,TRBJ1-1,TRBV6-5,TGTGCCAGCAGTTACAGGGGCAGTGAAGCTTTCTTT,CASSYRGSEAFF
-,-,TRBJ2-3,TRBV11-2,TGTATCAGCAGCTTAGACACGGGCCCTAGGACGGGAGATACGCAGTATTTT,CISSLDTGPRTGDTQYF
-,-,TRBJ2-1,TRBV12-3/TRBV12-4,TGTGCCAGCACCCAGGAGAGGAGCTCCTACAATGAGCAGTTCTTC,CASTQERSSYNEQFF
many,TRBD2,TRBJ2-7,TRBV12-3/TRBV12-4,TGTGCCAGCAGCATAGCGGGAGTCTGGGACGAGCAGTACTTC,CASSIAGVWDEQYF
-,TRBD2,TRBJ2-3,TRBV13,TGTGCCAGCAGCCCAGGTGGACTAGTTCCAGATACGCAGTATTTT,CASSPGGLVPDTQYF
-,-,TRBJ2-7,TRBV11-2,TGTGCCGGCAGCTTACAGTTGTACGAGCAGTACTTC,CAGSLQLYEQYF
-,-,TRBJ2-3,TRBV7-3,TGTGCCAGCAGCTTATATGGTGGGCAGCTTAGCACAGATACGCAGTATTTT,CASSLYGGQLSTDTQYF
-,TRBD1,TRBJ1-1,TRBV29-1,TGCAGCGGTCGACAGGGGGCGTGCACTGAAGCTTTCTTT,CSGRQGACTEAFF
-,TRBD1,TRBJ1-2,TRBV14,TGTGCCAGTAGCCAAGACCAGGGACAGGCCTATGGCTACACCTTC,CASSQDQGQAYGYTF
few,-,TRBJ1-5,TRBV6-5,TGTGCCAGCAGTTACTCGAGCGGTTCCCAGCCCCAGCATTTT,CASSYSSGSQPQHF
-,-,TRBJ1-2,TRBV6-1,TGTGCCAGCAGTGACGGGGTCAGGGCTAACTATGGCTACACCTTC,CASSDGVRANYGYTF
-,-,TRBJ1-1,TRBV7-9,TGTGCCAGCAGCTTAGCTAGTAGGGGTTTTAACACTGAAGCTTTCTTT,CASSLASRGFNTEAFF
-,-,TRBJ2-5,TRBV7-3,TGTGCCAGCAGCTTAATTAGTGTCGGGGGGCGAGGGAAAGAGACCCAGTACTTC,CASSLISVGGRGKETQYF
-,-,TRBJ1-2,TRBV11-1,TGTGCCAGCAGTTCGCATGGACAGCCAGACTATGGCTACACCTTC,CASSSHGQPDYGYTF
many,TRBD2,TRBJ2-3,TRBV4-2,TGTGCCAGCACTCGGGGACTAGCGACAGATACGCAGTATTTT,CASTRGLATDTQYF
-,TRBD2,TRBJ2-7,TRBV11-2,TGTGCCAGCAGCTTTATCCCGGGCCGAGGTGGGGGGGACGAGCAGTACTTT,CASSFIPGRGGGDEQYF
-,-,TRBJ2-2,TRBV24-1,TGTGCCACCAGTTCAAGGAGGACCGGGGAGCTGTTTTTT,CATSSRRTGELFF
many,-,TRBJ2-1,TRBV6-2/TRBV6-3,TGTGCCAGCACCTATGAGACTATGGGGTCAGGATTGTATGGTGAGCAGTTCTTC,CASTYETMGSGLYGEQFF
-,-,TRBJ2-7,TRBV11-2,TGTGCCAGCATCTTACGTACCGGTTACGAGCAGTACTTC,CASILRTGYEQYF
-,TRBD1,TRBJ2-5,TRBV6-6,TGTGCCAGCAGTACAGGGGCGGAGACCCAGTACTTC,CASSTGAETQYF
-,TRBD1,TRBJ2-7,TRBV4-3,TGCGCCAGCAGCCAAGAAGGGACAGGGGATTACGAGCAGTACTTC,CASSQEGTGDYEQYF
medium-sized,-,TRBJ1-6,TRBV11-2,TGTGCCAGCAGCTTAGAGTCAGGGAGCCATTCACCCCTCCACTTT,CASSLESGSHSPLHF
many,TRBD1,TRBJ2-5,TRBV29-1,TGCAGCGTTAATGACAGGGGTGAGGGGACCCAGTACTTC,CSVNDRGEGTQYF
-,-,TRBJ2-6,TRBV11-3,TGTGTCAGCAACTCGCATCACGGCCGCTCTGGGGCCAACGTCCTGACTTTC,CVSNSHHGRSGANVLTF
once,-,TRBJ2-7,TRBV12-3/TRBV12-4,TGTGCCAACAGTCACAACTACGAGCAGTACTTC,CANSHNYEQYF
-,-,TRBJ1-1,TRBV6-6,TGTGCCAGCAGTTATGCCGGGCTGCAGATGAACACTGAAGCTTTCTTT,CASSYAGLQMNTEAFF